The rows below give T cell receptor beta chains drawn from one sample of a study of CDR3 diversity in severe acne. In TCRdb, the PCR reads were re-called with MiXCR into one record per CDR3 protein. The table lists more than 70,000 distinct CDR3 sequences, around half of them singletons, with around 9.1% in the top ten. The specimen was blood. These receptors originate from a male donor in good health, serving as a control. Each CDR3 is given with its conserved first and last residue. Fields, in order: J gene, clone size, V gene, D gene, CDR3 protein, CDR3 DNA. D genes are given only for firm matches. For some rows the clone size is stated as once, few or many, or as a class when expanded; others skip it.

TRBJ2-7	-	TRBV6-2/TRBV6-3	TRBD2	CASSYGTSGRAYEQYF	TGTGCCAGCAGTTACGGGACTAGCGGGCGGGCCTACGAGCAGTACTTC
TRBJ2-2	-	TRBV10-3	TRBD2	CAISKSGTSAYTGELFF	TGTGCCATCAGCAAGTCCGGGACTAGCGCCTACACCGGGGAGCTGTTTTTT
TRBJ1-1	medium-sized	TRBV29-1	-	CSVEPGSDTEAFF	TGCAGCGTTGAACCTGGGTCGGACACTGAAGCTTTCTTT
TRBJ1-4	few	TRBV29-1	-	CSVLGGREKLFF	TGCAGCGTTCTGGGGGGACGTGAAAAACTGTTTTTT
TRBJ1-6	-	TRBV6-1	-	CASRPAGDRSYNSPLHF	TGTGCCAGCAGGCCGGCAGGGGATCGCTCCTATAATTCACCCCTCCACTTT
TRBJ2-7	-	TRBV7-2	-	CASSAWDPSYEQHF	TGTGCCAGCAGCGCCTGGGACCCATCCTACGAGCAGCACTTC
TRBJ2-7	few	TRBV15	-	CATSRDSALIDYEQYF	TGTGCCACCAGCAGAGACTCAGCCCTGATCGACTACGAGCAGTACTTC
TRBJ1-6	-	TRBV20-1	-	CSAREETGAYSPLHF	TGCAGTGCTAGAGAGGAAACCGGGGCCTATTCACCCCTCCACTTT
TRBJ1-2	few	TRBV28	-	CASSLQGWGYTF	TGTGCCAGCAGTTTACAGGGATGGGGCTACACCTTC
TRBJ1-2	many	TRBV24-1	-	CATSDPPGLGGYGYTF	TGTGCCACCAGTGATCCGCCGGGCCTTGGCGGGTATGGCTACACCTTC
TRBJ1-5	-	TRBV19	TRBD1	CASTGTGRRQPQHF	TGTGCCAGTACCGGGACAGGGAGGCGTCAGCCCCAGCATTTT
TRBJ1-6	many	TRBV5-8	-	CASSFSWGSPLHF	TGTGCCAGCAGCTTTAGTTGGGGTTCACCCCTCCACTTT
TRBJ2-7	-	TRBV5-1	TRBD1	CASRDGEGAKEQYF	TGTGCCAGCAGGGATGGAGAGGGGGCAAAAGAGCAGTACTTT
TRBJ1-2	medium-sized	TRBV20-1	-	CSARAAGVDISGYTF	TGCAGTGCTAGAGCAGCAGGGGTAGATATCAGTGGCTACACCTTC
TRBJ2-7	-	TRBV19	TRBD2	CASSPGLAGYEQYF	TGTGCCAGTAGTCCCGGACTAGCGGGCTACGAGCAGTACTTC
TRBJ1-1	-	TRBV19	-	CASSVSRLKNTEAFF	TGTGCCAGCAGTGTTAGTCGGCTGAAAAACACTGAAGCTTTCTTT
TRBJ2-3	-	TRBV5-6	-	CASSGLRQSSADTQYF	TGTGCCAGCAGCGGACTACGACAGTCCTCGGCAGATACGCAGTATTTT
TRBJ2-7	many	TRBV10-2	-	CASSEGGTPYEQYF	TGCGCCAGCAGTGAAGGGGGTACCCCCTACGAGCAGTACTTC
TRBJ2-1	medium-sized	TRBV7-3	TRBD2	CASSPKVASGGGDEQFF	TGTGCCAGCAGCCCAAAGGTGGCTAGCGGGGGCGGCGATGAGCAGTTCTTC
TRBJ1-2	-	TRBV12-3/TRBV12-4	TRBD1	CASSRDRGPGYTF	TGTGCCAGCAGCCGGGACAGGGGGCCCGGCTACACCTTC
TRBJ1-2	many	TRBV19	-	CASSMAAYGYTF	TGTGCCAGTAGTATGGCGGCCTATGGCTACACCTTC
TRBJ2-1	-	TRBV7-8	TRBD1	CASSLRQGSYNEQFF	TGTGCCAGCAGCCTTCGACAGGGTTCCTACAATGAGCAGTTCTTC
TRBJ2-5	-	TRBV10-3	-	CASRTNAGLGTRYF	TGTGCCAGCAGGACTAATGCAGGGTTGGGGACCCGGTACTTC
TRBJ2-7	-	TRBV7-6	-	CASSFGRLPYEQYF	TGTGCCAGCAGCTTTGGCAGGCTCCCCTACGAGCAGTACTTC
TRBJ2-2	many	TRBV5-1	-	CASSSGSGAGELFF	TGCGCCAGCAGCTCCGGCTCAGGGGCCGGGGAGCTGTTTTTT
TRBJ2-7	-	TRBV15	TRBD2	CATSSRLAGGGEQYF	TGTGCCACCAGCTCTCGGTTAGCGGGAGGGGGCGAGCAGTACTTC
TRBJ1-3	-	TRBV12-3/TRBV12-4	TRBD1	CASSPYSTGPGNTIYF	TGTGCCAGCAGCCCTTACTCGACAGGGCCGGGAAACACCATATATTTT
TRBJ2-3	many	TRBV18	-	CASATDTQYF	TGTGCCAGCGCCACAGATACGCAGTATTTT
TRBJ1-3	-	TRBV20-1	-	CASSVAGNTIYF	TGTGCCAGTAGTGTAGCTGGAAACACCATATATTTT
TRBJ2-3	-	TRBV19	-	CASRNGQILTDTQYF	TGTGCCAGTAGAAATGGACAGATCCTCACAGATACGCAGTATTTT
TRBJ2-7	once	TRBV7-9	TRBD1	CASSYWTGRQTYEQYF	TGTGCCAGCAGCTATTGGACAGGCCGCCAGACCTATGAGCAGTACTTC
TRBJ2-7	many	TRBV24-1	-	CATSDGGNDYEQYF	TGTGCCACCAGTGATGGTGGTAACGACTACGAGCAGTACTTC
TRBJ1-5	many	TRBV19	TRBD1	CASSFRQGSFNQPQHF	TGTGCCAGTAGTTTCCGACAGGGGTCTTTCAATCAGCCCCAGCATTTT
TRBJ1-1	many	TRBV18	-	CASSPGAGNTEAFF	TGTGCCAGCTCACCAGGGGCGGGGAACACTGAAGCTTTCTTT
TRBJ2-1	many	TRBV28	-	CASSPGVKYNEQFF	TGTGCCAGCAGTCCGGGGGTCAAGTACAATGAGCAGTTCTTC